These 2 T cell receptor beta chains originate from one sample sequenced in a study of T cell changes during pregnancy in multiple sclerosis. The data were produced by immunoSEQ multiplex PCR, yet TCRdb's version contains in-frame clones alone and is incomplete. Among some 49,000 clones listed, about 90% were seen once. The sample consisted of peripheral blood, taken after pregnancy. All receptors come from a female donor in good health, enrolled as a control in a pregnancy study.

The V call is TRBV25-1, the J call TRBJ2-5; tentative D call: TRBD1 (5 bases). The V end lost 3 bases, the J end lost 5 bases, and 19 bases lay between the germline ends. The CDR3 has 16 residues. Per the germline V gene, CDR1 is MGHDK and CDR2 is SYGVNS. CDR3 protein: CASSDSGAGGFETQYF. The CDR3 DNA reads as TGTGCCAGCAGTGATAGTGGGGCTGGCGGTTTCGAGACCCAGTACTTC. The whole variable domain, filled in from reference TRBV25-1 and TRBJ2-5, reads EADIYQTPRYLVIGTGKKITLECSQTMGHDKMYWYQQDPGMELHLIHYSYGVNSTEKGDLSSESTVSRIRTEHFPLTLESARPSHTSQYLCASSDSGAGGFETQYFGPGTRLLVL.

On this clone: The same CDR3 arises from other DNA sequences in this sample as well. V and J are TRBV5-1 and TRBJ1-1; D gene uncertain. The V gene lost 0 bases and the J gene lost 2 bases, with 8 bases spanning the gap. Germline CDR1 SGHRS, CDR2 YFSETQ. The length of the CDR3 is 14 residues. The CDR3 DNA follows: TGCGCCAGCAGCTTGGACTCGGGTAACACTGAAGCTTTCTTT. It yields the protein CASSLDSGNTEAFF.